Below are 5 T cell receptor beta chains sequenced from a single sample in a study of blood T cell repertoires in COVID-19. TCRdb keeps only in-frame clones here, not all; method: immunoSEQ multiplex PCR. Of around 180,000 clones listed, about four fifths are singletons. The specimen sequenced was peripheral blood. The source is an elderly woman with COVID-19, enrolled during active disease.

The chain combines TRBV2 with TRBJ1-5, with 7 bases matching TRBD1. This CDR3 region has 14 residues. From germline, CDR1 is SNHLY and CDR2 FYNNEI. The V segment lost 6 bases and the J segment 2 bases; nucleotides outside the gene matches: 4. CDR3 residues: CASRRTGRNQPQHF. For the CDR3, the DNA is TGTGCCAGCAGGCGGACAGGCCGCAATCAGCCCCAGCATTTT.

The chain combines TRBV5-4 with TRBJ2-4; D unresolved. Trimming took off 0 bases at V and 0 bases at J, with 10 bases between the two ends. The germline CDR1 and CDR2 sequences are SGHNT and YYREEE (reference sequence). The CDR3 covers 16 residues. The DNA of the CDR3 is TGTGCCAGCAGCTTGGACGGTCCTCTAGCCAAAAACATTCAGTACTTC. Amino acids: CASSLDGPLAKNIQYF.

This rearrangement joins TRBV7-8 to TRBJ1-5; 9 bases fit TRBD1. From germline, CDR1 is SGHVS and CDR2 FQNEAQ. The junction had 1 base not matched to a gene; V was cut back by 5 bases and J by 5 bases. CDR3 size: 13 residues. The CDR3, as DNA: TGTGCCAGCAGCCGGGACAGGGATCAGCCCCAGCATTTT. Residues: CASSRDRDQPQHF.

V and J are TRBV10-3 and TRBJ2-5; 10 nucleotides line up with TRBD2. The V segment lost 3 bases and the J segment 5 bases; nucleotides outside the gene matches: 9. The V gene's germline CDR1 is ENHRY and CDR2 SYGVKD. The CDR3 sequence is 16 residues long. As DNA, the CDR3 is TGTGCCATCAGTGATTCGAGCGGGGGGGCTGAGGAGACCCAGTACTTC. Translating it yields CAISDSSGGAEETQYF.

The chain uses TRBV7-6 and TRBJ1-2, with 9 bases identical to TRBD1. Per germline, CDR1 SGHVS and CDR2 FNYEAQ. This CDR3 is built from 15 residues. V gave up 1 base and J gave up 8 bases; unmatched junction bases: 8. The CDR3 spells CASSLGTTGGGGYTF. DNA of the CDR3: TGTGCCAGCAGCTTAGGAACTACAGGGGGCGGAGGCTACACCTTC. The variable domain in full, completed from reference TRBV7-6 and TRBJ1-2, reads GAGVSQSPRYKVTKRGQDVALRCDPISGHVSLYWYRQALGQGPEFLTYFNYEAQQDKSGLPNDRFSAERPEGSISTLTIQRTEQRDSAMYRCASSLGTTGGGGYTFGSGTRLTVV.